Included here is one T cell receptor (beta chain) sequence, with context. Its binding antigen is unknown. Base-call qualities are not available, and no considerably larger clone is one nucleotide away. The data were obtained in a study of cytomegalovirus exposure and HLA in healthy donors listed by TCRdb under 2017. Background for the entire study: According to a later analysis, the roughly 120 validation repertoires were produced on the same platform as the approximately 610 repertoires of the first cohort. The study was designed to test whether signatures of past pathogen exposure could be identified by cataloging public T cell receptors. Along with the approximately 650-subject first cohort, a separate validation cohort of roughly 110 different subjects was used. To predict cytomegalovirus infection status, the study brought together high-throughput TCR immunosequencing, statistical association of individual TCRs with disease status, and machine learning. What the study reported, not specific to this receptor: The authors suggested that the approach could potentially be extended to other disease states and immunological phenotypes. Most TCR sequences were observed very rarely across donors, whereas some public TCRs were present in many individuals. The study listed 150 to 200 TCR beta chains as associated with cytomegalovirus. Cytomegalovirus status was reported to be diagnosed by the classifier with high specificity and sensitivity in both the original and validation cohorts. All 120 or so repertoires were used to score co-occurrence in the validation cohort in a later analysis, because that analysis had no HLA typing for the cohort. In vitro tests confirmed that three of the cytomegalovirus-associated TCR beta chains recognize cytomegalovirus antigens. Subsequent analysis determined that TCRs grouped into clusters in the first cohort also showed a tendency toward co-occurrence across the 120 or so validation repertoires, and 90% to 95% of cluster scores exceeded 0.

V and J lose 6 bases and 0 bases, and a span of 18 bases separates them. Reading from cysteine to phenylalanine, the CDR3 counts 16 amino acids. Of the read, only the CDR3 DNA is kept; its 48 bases are in frame from base 1. Based on the germline V gene, the CDR1 and CDR2 sequences are KGHSH and LQKENI. Receptor libraries were prepared by the immunoSEQ multiplex PCR assay. On the study's bioinformatics: A statistical classification framework was built for diagnosing cytomegalovirus status from the catalog of TCR beta chain sequences. TCRdb took over this immuneACCESS table, retaining in-frame rearrangements with V and J assigned. Such tables are incomplete; in checked studies, under half of the missing clones stem from an unresolved V gene, and the remainder is unexplained. V and J calls and clone size are given by that table; D and trimming were obtained from the DNA. In all, the sample holds about 160,000 clones, and 85% of those were seen once. Together, the top ten hold approximately 2% of the sample.

Donors formed part of the validation cohort, which comprised 120 or so subjects and was distinct from the first cohort of under 750 subjects. What was sequenced was PBMCs. This chain joins TRBV18 to TRBJ2-7; confidence is insufficient to name the D gene. The clonotype originates from a man aged 25 to 45 in good health and CMV-seropositive. Here the CDR3 is given as CASSRARSPSSYEQYF. The DNA reads TGTGCCAGCTCCCGCGCTAGGTCCCCCAGCTCCTACGAGCAGTACTTC.